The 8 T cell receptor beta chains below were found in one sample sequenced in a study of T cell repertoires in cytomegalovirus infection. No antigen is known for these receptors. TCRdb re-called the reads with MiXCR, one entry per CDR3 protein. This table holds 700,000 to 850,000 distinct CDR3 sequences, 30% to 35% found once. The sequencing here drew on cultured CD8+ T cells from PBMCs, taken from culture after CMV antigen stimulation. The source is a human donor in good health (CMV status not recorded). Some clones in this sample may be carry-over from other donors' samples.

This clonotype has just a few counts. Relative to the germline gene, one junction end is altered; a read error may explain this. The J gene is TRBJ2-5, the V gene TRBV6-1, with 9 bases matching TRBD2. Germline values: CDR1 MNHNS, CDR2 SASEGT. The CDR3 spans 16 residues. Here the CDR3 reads CASSEDLAGNQETQYF. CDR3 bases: TGTGCCAGCAGTGAAGACCTAGCGGGGAACCAGGAGACCCAGTACTTC.

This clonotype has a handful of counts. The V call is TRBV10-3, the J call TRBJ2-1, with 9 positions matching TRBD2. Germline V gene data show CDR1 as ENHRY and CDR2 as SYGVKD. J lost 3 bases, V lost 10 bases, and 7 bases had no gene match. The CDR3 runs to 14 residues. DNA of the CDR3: TGTGCCACGATGCGGGGGGGCGGCTACAATGAGCAGTTCTTC. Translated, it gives CATMRGGGYNEQFF.

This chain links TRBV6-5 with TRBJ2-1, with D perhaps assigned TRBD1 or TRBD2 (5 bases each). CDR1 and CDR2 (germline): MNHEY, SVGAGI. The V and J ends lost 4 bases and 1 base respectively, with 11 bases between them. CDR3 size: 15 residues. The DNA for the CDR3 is TGTGCCAGCAGTTCTGGGGACGAGTCCTACAATGAGCAGTTCTTC. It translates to CASSSGDESYNEQFF.

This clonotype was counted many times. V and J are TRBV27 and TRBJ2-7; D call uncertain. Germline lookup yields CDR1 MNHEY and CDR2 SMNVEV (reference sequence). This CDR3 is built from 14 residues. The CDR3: CASSLSASSYEQYV. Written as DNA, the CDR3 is TGTGCCAGCAGCTTATCGGCTTCTTCCTACGAGCAGTACGTC.

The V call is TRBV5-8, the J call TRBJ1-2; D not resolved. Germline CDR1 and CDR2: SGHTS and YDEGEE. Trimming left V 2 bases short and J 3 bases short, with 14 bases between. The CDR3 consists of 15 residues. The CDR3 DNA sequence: TGTGCCAGCAGCTTTGCGATAACCGCGTACTATGGCTACACCTTC. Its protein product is CASSFAITAYYGYTF.

The CDR3 DNA sequence: TGTGCCAGCACTGGAAGCCCGGCCTATGGCTACACCTTC. Residues: CASTGSPAYGYTF. This chain uses TRBV25-1 with TRBJ1-2; no firm D call. CDR1 is MGHDK, CDR2 SYGVNS, per germline. The V end was cut by 7 bases, the J end by 4 bases, with 13 bases between. CDR3 length: 13 residues.

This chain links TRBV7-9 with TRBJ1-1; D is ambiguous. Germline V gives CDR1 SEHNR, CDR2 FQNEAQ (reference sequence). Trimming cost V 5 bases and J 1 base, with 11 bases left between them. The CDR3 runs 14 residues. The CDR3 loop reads CASSGTEANTEAFF. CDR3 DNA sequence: TGTGCCAGCAGCGGAACGGAAGCGAACACTGAAGCTTTCTTT.

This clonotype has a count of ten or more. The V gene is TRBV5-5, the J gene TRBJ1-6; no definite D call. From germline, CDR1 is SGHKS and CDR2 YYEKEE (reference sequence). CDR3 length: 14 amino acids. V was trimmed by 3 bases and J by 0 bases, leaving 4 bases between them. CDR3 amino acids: CASSSGSYNSPLHF. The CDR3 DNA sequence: TGTGCCAGCAGCTCAGGCTCCTATAATTCACCCCTCCACTTT. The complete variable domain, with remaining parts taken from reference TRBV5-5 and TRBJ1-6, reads DAGVTQSPTHLIKTRGQQVTLRCSPISGHKSVSWYQQVLGQGPQFIFQYYEKEERGRGNFPDRFSARQFPNYSSELNVNALLLGDSALYLCASSSGSYNSPLHFGNGTRLTVT.